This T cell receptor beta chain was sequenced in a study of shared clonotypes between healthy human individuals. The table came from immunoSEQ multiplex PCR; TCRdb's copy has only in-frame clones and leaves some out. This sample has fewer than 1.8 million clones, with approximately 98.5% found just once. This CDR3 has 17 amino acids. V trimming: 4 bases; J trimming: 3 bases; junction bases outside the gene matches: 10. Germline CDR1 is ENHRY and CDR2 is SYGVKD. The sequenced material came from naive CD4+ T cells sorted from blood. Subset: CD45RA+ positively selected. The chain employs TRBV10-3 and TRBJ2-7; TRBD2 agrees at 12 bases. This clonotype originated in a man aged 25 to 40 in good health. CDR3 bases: TGTGCCATCAGTGCCCTTTCTAGCGGGAGGGCCGGCTACGAGCAGTACTTC. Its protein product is CAISALSSGRAGYEQYF.